Listed here are 21 T cell receptor beta chains from one sample, sequenced in a study of cytomegalovirus exposure and HLA in healthy donors. PCR involved 60 Vbeta and 13 Jbeta primers. Libraries were prepared by immunoSEQ multiplex PCR; TCRdb keeps only in-frame clonotypes and omits some of them. The sample has about 200,000 clones, over 65% seen once. Material: PBMCs. All receptors come from a boy aged 2 to 10 in good health and CMV-seronegative.

This chain links TRBV4-2 with TRBJ1-3, with 8 bases identical to TRBD1. Looked up from germline, CDR1 is LGHNA and CDR2 is YNFKEQ. Unmatched junction bases numbered 7, after V lost 0 bases and J lost 0 bases. The CDR3 spans 18 residues. The CDR3 is CASSQEMGQDFSGNTIYF. CDR3 in DNA: TGTGCCAGCAGCCAAGAAATGGGACAGGACTTCTCTGGAAACACCATATATTTT.

This clone was counted only a few times. This chain joins TRBV28 and TRBJ1-4; 11 bases agree with TRBD1. J lost 4 bases, V lost 5 bases, and 9 bases had no gene match. The germline V gene encodes CDR1 MDHEN and CDR2 SYDVKM. This CDR3 has 17 amino acids. CDR3 residues: CASSPRTGGANNEKLFF. CDR3 bases: TGTGCCAGCAGTCCCCGGACAGGGGGCGCAAATAATGAAAAACTGTTTTTT.

V and J are TRBV5-1 and TRBJ2-5, with TRBD2 matching over 14 bases. Trimming cost V 6 bases and J 5 bases; bases outside gene matches: 6. Germline V lookup: CDR1 SGHRS, CDR2 YFSETQ. The CDR3 is made up of 15 amino acids. The CDR3 is CASKTSGGAQETQYF. The CDR3 coding sequence is TGCGCCAGCAAGACTAGCGGGGGGGCCCAGGAGACCCAGTACTTC.

The chain employs TRBV5-5 and TRBJ2-1, with a possible D match to TRBD2 (6 bases). Germline CDR1 and CDR2: SGHKS and YYEKEE (reference sequence). The CDR3 is 15 amino acids. V was cut by 2 bases and J by 2 bases, with 11 bases left in between. The CDR3 spells CASSFGGSPYNEQFF. DNA of the CDR3: TGTGCCAGCAGCTTCGGAGGGAGTCCCTACAATGAGCAGTTCTTC.

J is TRBJ2-3 and V is TRBV6-1; 8 bases match TRBD2. After removal of 1 base from V and 1 base from J, the junction contained 4 bases not matched to a gene. CDR3 length: 16 amino acids. Germline CDR1 reads MNHNS; CDR2 reads SASEGT. The CDR3: CASSEGNSGGTDTQYF. CDR3 DNA: TGTGCCAGCAGTGAAGGGAATAGCGGGGGCACAGATACGCAGTATTTT.

The CDR3 loop is CAWSVTDVRLADEQFF. In DNA, the CDR3 is TGTGCCTGGAGTGTGACGGATGTTAGACTGGCGGATGAGCAGTTCTTC. V is TRBV30 and J is TRBJ2-1, with D unresolved. Trimming left V 0 bases short and J 8 bases short, with 20 bases between. CDR1 GTSNPN and CDR2 SVGIG come from the germline V gene (reference sequence). CDR3 length equals 16 residues.

The chain carries TRBV10-3 and TRBJ1-5, with a weak D call TRBD1 (5 bases). With 7 bases removed from V and 1 base from J, the gap between germline ends came to 17 bases. The CDR3 spans 16 residues. From germline, CDR1 is ENHRY and CDR2 SYGVKD. The CDR3 reads CAINGREVKSNQPQHF. The CDR3 DNA reads as TGTGCCATCAACGGCAGGGAAGTGAAAAGCAATCAGCCCCAGCATTTT.

Only one count was recorded for this clone. Compared with germline, one end of the junction differs, possibly owing to a read error. The V and J genes are TRBV2 and TRBJ2-1, with a weak D call TRBD2 (5 bases). CDR1 is SNHLY and CDR2 is FYNNEI in the germline V gene. The CDR3 consists of 16 residues. CDR3 in amino acids: CASSGERTRAGNEQFF. For the CDR3, the DNA is TGTGCCAGCAGTGGAGAACGAACCCGGGCGGGCAATGAACAGTTCTTC.

The chain combines TRBV7-2 with TRBJ2-4; the D gene is possibly TRBD2 (6 bases). Per the germline V gene, CDR1 is SGHTA and CDR2 is FQGNSA. Trimming shortened V by 3 bases and J by 2 bases, and 11 bases separated the two germline ends. This CDR3 has 15 amino acids. The CDR3 loop is CASSFGSGTKNIQYF. The CDR3 region has the DNA TGTGCCAGCAGCTTTGGTAGCGGAACCAAAAACATTCAGTACTTC. Together with reference TRBV7-2 and TRBJ2-4, the CDR3 gives the full variable domain: GAGVSQSPSNKVTEKGKDVELRCDPISGHTALYWYRQSLGQGLEFLIYFQGNSAPDKSGLPSDRFSAERTGGSVSTLTIQRTQQEDSAVYLCASSFGSGTKNIQYFGAGTRLSVL.

The rearrangement links TRBV30 to TRBJ2-3; 10 bases match TRBD1. This CDR3 is 16 amino acids long. Looked up from germline, CDR1 is GTSNPN and CDR2 is SVGIG (reference sequence). The V segment lost 4 bases and the J segment 1 base; nucleotides outside the gene matches: 8. The CDR3 DNA reads TGTGCCTGGATCCCGACAGGGGGCTGGGGCACAGATACGCAGTATTTT. As protein: CAWIPTGGWGTDTQYF.

The CDR3 nucleotides read TGTGCCAGCAGTCCTGGATCCGGGACTGAAGCTTTCTTT. Translating gives CASSPGSGTEAFF. V and J are TRBV11-3 and TRBJ1-1; D is ambiguous. The CDR3 extends over 13 amino acids. Germline-derived CDR1 and CDR2 are SGHNT and YENEEA. The V gene lost 6 bases and the J gene lost 5 bases, with 13 bases spanning the gap. Full variable domain (outside the CDR3, taken from reference TRBV11-3 and TRBJ1-1): EAGVVQSPRYKIIEKKQPVAFWCNPISGHNTLYWYLQNLGQGPELLIRYENEEAVDDSQLPKDRFSAERLKGVDSTLKIQPAELGDSAVYLCASSPGSGTEAFFGQGTRLTVV.

This clone was seen more than once but under ten times. The chain employs TRBV12-1 and TRBJ2-3; the table's D call TRBD2 went unverified against the DNA. TRBV12-1 is labeled a pseudogene. The CDR3 covers 16 residues. DNA for the CDR3: TGTGCCAGCAGCTGCTATCGGGGGGCCAGGGCAGATACGCAGTATTTT. Encoded protein: CASSCYRGARADTQYF.

The table lists this clone with a count of one. The V and J genes are TRBV19 and TRBJ1-5; D remains ambiguous. CDR1 and CDR2 (germline): LNHDA, SQIVND (reference sequence). V was clipped by 3 bases and J by 3 bases, with 12 bases between them. The CDR3 runs 15 residues. The CDR3 nucleotides are TGTGCCAGTAGTATTAGCCGCCCGACCAATCAGCCCCAGCATTTT. Protein product: CASSISRPTNQPQHF. The full variable domain, with the rest looked up from reference TRBV19 and TRBJ1-5, is DGGITQSPKYLFRKEGQNVTLSCEQNLNHDAMYWYRQDPGQGLRLIYYSQIVNDFQKGDIAEGYSVSREKKESFPLTVTSAQKNPTAFYLCASSISRPTNQPQHFGDGTRLSIL.

The chain recombines TRBV6-1 with TRBJ2-3, with TRBD2 matching 12 bases. V dropped 0 bases and J dropped 3; count of bases not matched to a gene: 4. There are 17 residues in the CDR3. Per the germline V gene, CDR1 is MNHNS and CDR2 is SASEGT. In DNA form, the CDR3 reads TGTGCCAGCAGTGAAGCACTAGCGGGGGGCCTGACAGATACGCAGTATTTT. Protein product: CASSEALAGGLTDTQYF.

The J gene is TRBJ1-1, the V gene TRBV2, with D perhaps TRBD1 (6 bases). CDR1 is SNHLY and CDR2 is FYNNEI in the germline V gene. V was shortened by 4 bases and J by 1 base, with 13 bases between the two germline ends. This CDR3 comprises 15 residues. The CDR3 protein is CASSGPTGGNTEAFF. As DNA, the CDR3 is TGTGCCAGCAGTGGGCCGACAGGAGGGAACACTGAAGCTTTCTTT.

The gene calls are TRBV27 and TRBJ2-7; weak D call: TRBD2 (6 bases). Trimming left V 4 bases short and J 6 bases short, with 10 bases between. This CDR3 has 12 amino acids. Germline CDR1 and CDR2: MNHEY and SMNVEV (reference sequence). DNA for the CDR3: TGTGCCAGCAGTTCCCGGGGGAGCGAGCAGTACTTC. Translated, it gives CASSSRGSEQYF.

This sequence joins TRBV25-1 and TRBJ1-4; 7 bases map to TRBD1. Germline CDR1 is MGHDK and CDR2 is SYGVNS. The CDR3 sequence is 14 residues long. J lost 8 bases, V lost 3 bases, and 6 bases had no gene match. The CDR3 DNA reads as TGTGCCAGCAGTGACGACAGGGACACCGAAAAACTGTTTTTT. As protein: CASSDDRDTEKLFF.

The chain joins TRBV4-3 to TRBJ2-1; maybe TRBD2 (6 bases). CDR1 is LGHNA and CDR2 is YSLEER in the germline V gene. The CDR3 runs 16 residues. Trimming stripped 1 base from V and 9 bases from J, with 19 bases between. DNA of the CDR3: TGCGCCAGCAGCCAAGCGACTAGTTCCGGTAGTGGTGAGCAGTTCTTC. Its translation: CASSQATSSGSGEQFF.

This clone was observed a handful of times. The chain couples TRBV21-1 to TRBJ1-5; TRBD1 is taken as the D call from the table, unchecked against the DNA. TRBV21-1 is a recognized pseudogene. The CDR3 is 14 residues long. CDR3 in DNA: TGTGCCAGCAGCAAAGTGACAGGGTCTCAGCCCCAGCATTTT. Amino acid sequence: CASSKVTGSQPQHF.

The chain links TRBV2 to TRBJ1-2; tentative D call: TRBD1 (5 bases). Germline-derived CDR1 and CDR2 are SNHLY and FYNNEI. The CDR3 spans 12 residues. Trimming took off 6 bases at V and 5 bases at J, with 10 bases between the two ends. For the CDR3, the DNA is TGTGCCAGCAGCAAGACAGAGTATGGCTACACCTTC. Translation gives CASSKTEYGYTF.

On this clone itself: One end of the junction is discordant with germline, which a read error may explain. The chain uses TRBV2 and TRBJ1-1, with a tentative D call TRBD1 (6 bases). The CDR3 length is 15 residues. Germline CDR1 reads SNHLY; CDR2 reads FYNNEI. In DNA form, the CDR3 reads TGTGCCAGCAGTCTTCGACAGGCCTGGAACGCTGAAGCTTTCTTT. Encoded protein: CASSLRQAWNAEAFF.